The next 30 T cell receptor beta chains were all read from a single sample in a study of blood T cell repertoires in COVID-19. Assay: immunoSEQ multiplex PCR; the TCRdb copy retains only in-frame clones and omits some. This table has approximately 200,000 clones, more than 75% appearing once. Source material: peripheral blood. The origin of the receptors is a woman in her thirties or forties with COVID-19, enrolled during active disease.

This clone was picked up one time. The chain recombines TRBV7-9 with TRBJ1-2, with 9 bases fitting TRBD1. The CDR3 contains 13 residues. Unmatched junction bases numbered 3, after V lost 5 bases and J lost 5 bases. In germline, CDR1 is SEHNR, CDR2 FQNEAQ (reference sequence). DNA for the CDR3: TGTGCCAGCAGCCGGGGGACAGGGTATGGCTACACCTTC. Residues: CASSRGTGYGYTF.

CDR3 region: CAKPPGQGTEAFF. The CDR3 coding sequence is TGTGCCAAGCCTCCGGGACAGGGGACTGAAGCTTTCTTT. The chain employs TRBV6-5 and TRBJ1-1, with TRBD1 matching 10 bases. V lost 10 bases to trimming and J lost 5 bases; unmatched junction nucleotides: 7. The CDR3 loop spans 13 amino acids. Germline V gene sequence: CDR1 MNHEY, CDR2 SVGAGI.

The chain links TRBV30 to TRBJ2-1; 11 bases agree with TRBD2. V was pared by 4 bases and J by 9 bases, with 11 bases of the junction left unmatched. The CDR3 is made up of 15 amino acids. Germline V CDR1 and CDR2: GTSNPN, SVGIG (reference sequence). CDR3 bases: TGTGCCTGGAATATAATAGCGGGAGGGCCGAGTGAGCAGTTCTTC. Its translation: CAWNIIAGGPSEQFF.

The chain employs TRBV10-3 and TRBJ1-6, with D perhaps TRBD1 (6 bases). This CDR3 spans 14 amino acids. CDR1 is ENHRY and CDR2 is SYGVKD in the germline V gene. The germline V and J ends were trimmed by 0 bases and 6 bases, with 6 bases remaining between them. The CDR3 is CAISESQGNSPLHF. CDR3 coding DNA: TGTGCCATCAGTGAGTCACAGGGTAATTCACCCCTCCACTTT.

As to this clone: Other nucleotide sequences from this sample produce the same CDR3. V gene TRBV3-1 (or the pseudogene TRBV3-2) combines with J gene TRBJ2-3; D unclear. The CDR3 is made up of 13 amino acids. Trimming pared 3 bases from V and 0 bases from J, leaving 4 bases between. Germline V gene lookup returns CDR1 LGHDT and CDR2 YNNKEL (reference sequence). DNA for the CDR3: TGTGCCAGCAGCCAGGCCAGCACAGATACGCAGTATTTT. Its protein is CASSQASTDTQYF.

The chain links TRBV7-3 to TRBJ2-2, with D tentatively TRBD1 (6 bases). Trimming cost V 0 bases and J 5 bases, with 7 bases left between them. Germline V CDR1 and CDR2: SGHTA, FQGTGA. This CDR3 contains 14 residues. CDR3 loop: CASSLTGATGELFF. CDR3 DNA: TGTGCCAGCAGCTTAACGGGGGCGACCGGGGAGCTGTTTTTT.

The chain employs TRBV11-2 and TRBJ1-3, with TRBD1 identical over 7 bases. The CDR3 has 16 amino acids. Germline assignment: CDR1 SGHAT and CDR2 FQNNGV. With V trimmed by 4 bases and J by 0 bases, 6 bases remained unmatched. This CDR3 reads CASSSRTGLSGNTIYF. The DNA of the CDR3 is TGTGCCAGCAGCTCAAGGACAGGACTCTCTGGAAACACCATATATTTT.

The count of this clone is one. V and J are TRBV5-4 and TRBJ2-7, with 7 bases identical to TRBD2. CDR1 SGHNT and CDR2 YYREEE come from the germline V gene (reference sequence). The CDR3 extends over 14 amino acids. V shed 3 bases, J shed 3 bases, and the junction held 6 bases outside the gene matches. The CDR3 DNA reads as TGTGCCAGCAGCTCCGGACTAGTTATCTACGAGCAGTACTTC. Residues: CASSSGLVIYEQYF.

The rearrangement joins TRBV7-2 to TRBJ1-2; TRBD1 is a possible D gene (5 bases). The CDR3 runs to 16 residues. The ends were cut back, 0 bases at V and 7 bases at J, with 18 bases in the middle. Germline V gives CDR1 SGHTA, CDR2 FQGNSA. The CDR3 region is CASSLAGQGVGSGYTF. CDR3 bases: TGTGCCAGCAGCTTAGCTGGCCAGGGCGTTGGAAGTGGCTACACCTTC. The full variable domain, rest sourced from reference TRBV7-2 and TRBJ1-2, is GAGVSQSPSNKVTEKGKDVELRCDPISGHTALYWYRQSLGQGLEFLIYFQGNSAPDKSGLPSDRFSAERTGGSVSTLTIQRTQQEDSAVYLCASSLAGQGVGSGYTFGSGTRLTVV.

This chain joins TRBV18 and TRBJ2-3; TRBD2 agrees at 8 bases. The germline gives CDR1 KGHSH, CDR2 LQKENI. Germline trimming cut 5 bases from V and 2 bases from J; bases unmatched to any gene: 6. This CDR3 region has 15 residues. The CDR3 protein is CASSSLSGTTDTQYF. The DNA for the CDR3 is TGTGCCAGCTCATCACTTAGCGGGACCACAGATACGCAGTATTTT.

The chain combines TRBV6-5 with TRBJ1-2, with unresolved D. The CDR3 has 11 amino acids. Germline CDR1 and CDR2: MNHEY and SVGAGI. V lost 7 bases, J lost 5 bases, and 8 bases lay in between. Written as DNA, the CDR3 is TGTGCCAGCAACGAGCGGTATGGCTACACCTTC. It codes for CASNERYGYTF.

This clone was observed a single time. The J gene is TRBJ2-2, the V gene TRBV27; the match to TRBD1 covers 11 bases. The germline V gene has CDR1 MNHEY and CDR2 SMNVEV (reference sequence). V trimming: 6 bases; J trimming: 3 bases; junction bases outside the gene matches: 6. There are 16 residues in the CDR3. CDR3 protein: CASRDRGRVDTGELFF. CDR3 sequence (DNA): TGTGCCAGCAGGGACAGGGGGCGTGTAGACACCGGGGAGCTGTTTTTT.

This sequence joins TRBV2 and TRBJ2-1; D unresolved. The CDR3 is 15 amino acids. V was pared by 4 bases and J by 0 bases, with 10 bases between. Looked up from germline, CDR1 is SNHLY and CDR2 is FYNNEI. CDR3 DNA sequence: TGTGCCAGCAGTGTTCGGCGGAGCTCCTACAATGAGCAGTTCTTC. Translating it yields CASSVRRSSYNEQFF. The full variable domain, rest sourced from reference TRBV2 and TRBJ2-1, is EPEVTQTPSHQVTQMGQEVILRCVPISNHLYFYWYRQILGQKVEFLVSFYNNEISEKSEIFDDQFSVERPDGSNFTLKIRSTKLEDSAMYFCASSVRRSSYNEQFFGPGTRLTVL.

This clone was found a few times. The chain is built from TRBV6-5 and TRBJ1-6; D unclear. CDR1 MNHEY and CDR2 SVGAGI come from the germline V gene. CDR3 length equals 15 residues. V lost 6 bases, J lost 4 bases, and 13 bases lay in between. The CDR3 is CASRPPTGYNSPLHF. In nucleotides, the CDR3 is TGTGCCAGCAGGCCCCCCACGGGTTATAATTCACCCCTCCACTTT.

The CDR3 region is CASRPSVGTGRGTEAFF. The CDR3 DNA is TGTGCCAGCAGACCTTCAGTAGGTACAGGGAGGGGCACTGAAGCTTTCTTT. V and J are TRBV7-9 and TRBJ1-1; D might be TRBD1 (6 bases). Per the germline V gene, CDR1 is SEHNR and CDR2 is FQNEAQ (reference sequence). Trimming stripped 6 bases from V and 4 bases from J, with 24 bases between. CDR3 length: 17 amino acids.

V is TRBV6-5 and J is TRBJ2-7, with a weak D call TRBD1 (6 bases). Germline V gene sequence: CDR1 MNHEY, CDR2 SVGAGI. The germline V and J ends were trimmed by 5 bases and 1 base, with 12 bases remaining between them. This CDR3 is 14 amino acids long. The CDR3 region has the DNA TGTGCCAGCAGTCCGCGGCAGGGGTCCTACGAGCAGTACTTC. Its protein product is CASSPRQGSYEQYF.

The genes are TRBV29-1 and TRBJ2-1; possible D gene TRBD1, 7 bases. The V and J ends lost 4 bases and 6 bases respectively, with 10 bases between them. The CDR3 runs 12 residues. Germline lookup yields CDR1 SQVTM and CDR2 ANQGSEA. Written as DNA, the CDR3 is TGCAGCGTTGCTCAGGGGGGCAATGAGCAGTTCTTC. Translating gives CSVAQGGNEQFF.

This sequence joins TRBV9 and TRBJ2-1; 7 positions match TRBD1. CDR3 length: 14 amino acids. Germline CDR1 reads SGDLS; CDR2 reads YYNGEE. J was trimmed by 7 bases and V by 0 bases; bases with no gene match: 4. In DNA, the CDR3 is TGTGCCAGCAGCGTAGAGGGGGCTAGGAATGAGCAGTTCTTC. It specifies CASSVEGARNEQFF.

The rearrangement uses TRBV7-9 and TRBJ1-5, with D possibly TRBD1 on 5 matching bases. CDR3 length: 17 residues. Looked up from germline, CDR1 is SEHNR and CDR2 is FQNEAQ (reference sequence). V was pared by 1 base and J by 0 bases, with 13 bases between. CDR3 nucleotides: TGTGCCAGCAGCTTAGTTGGGGCAGCCGATAGCAATCAGCCCCAGCATTTT. Protein sequence: CASSLVGAADSNQPQHF. The full variable domain, in which reference TRBV7-9 and TRBJ1-5 provide the parts outside the CDR3, is DTGVSQNPRHKITKRGQNVTFRCDPISEHNRLYWYRQTLGQGPEFLTYFQNEAQLEKSRLLSDRFSAERPKGSFSTLEIQRTEQGDSAMYLCASSLVGAADSNQPQHFGDGTRLSIL.

V is TRBV19 and J is TRBJ1-1; 8 bases fit TRBD1. The germline CDR1 and CDR2 sequences are LNHDA and SQIVND (reference sequence). The CDR3 loop spans 18 amino acids. V was clipped by 5 bases and J by 1 base; unmatched bases: 15. CDR3 DNA: TGTGCCAGTAGTCCGGGACAGGCTAGTTCCTGGAGGAACACTGAAGCTTTCTTT. This sequence encodes CASSPGQASSWRNTEAFF.

A single count supports this clone. The chain links TRBV4-1 to TRBJ2-1; 9 bases fit TRBD2. Germline V lookup: CDR1 MGHRA, CDR2 YSYEKL. Losses at the gene ends were 0 bases for V and 4 bases for J; bases not matched to a gene: 10. The CDR3 spans 18 residues. CDR3 nucleotides: TGCGCCAGCAGCCAAGAGCTACGGCTAGCGGGGATATACAATGAGCAGTTCTTC. It is translated as CASSQELRLAGIYNEQFF.

The J gene is TRBJ1-3, the V gene TRBV30, with D uncertain. CDR1 and CDR2 (germline): GTSNPN, SVGIG (reference sequence). The CDR3 is 13 residues long. Trimming left V 2 bases short and J 0 bases short, with 5 bases between. CDR3 loop: CAWSLSSGNTIYF. The DNA for the CDR3 is TGTGCCTGGAGTTTGAGCTCTGGAAACACCATATATTTT. The variable domain in full, with the rest retrieved from reference TRBV30 and TRBJ1-3, is SQTIHQWPATLVQPVGSPLSLECTVEGTSNPNLYWYRQAAGRGLQLLFYSVGIGQISSEVPQNLSASRPQDRQFILSSKKLLLSDSGFYLCAWSLSSGNTIYFGEGSWLTVV.

This chain connects TRBV3-1 (or the pseudogene TRBV3-2) to TRBJ1-5; 11 bases match TRBD1. The trim removed 5 bases at V and 6 bases at J, leaving 3 bases unmatched. The germline gives CDR1 LGHDT, CDR2 YNNKEL (reference sequence). The CDR3 runs 14 residues. The CDR3: CASSWGQGGQPQHF. The CDR3 DNA follows: TGTGCCAGCAGCTGGGGACAGGGGGGTCAGCCCCAGCATTTT.

This clone was counted a single time. The chain is built from TRBV5-1 and TRBJ2-1, with 8 nucleotides matching TRBD1. Per the germline V gene, CDR1 is SGHRS and CDR2 is YFSETQ. Trimming took 2 bases from V and 1 from J; bases not matched to a gene: 2. This CDR3 has 15 residues. CDR3 in DNA: TGCGCCAGCAGCTTCCAGGGGGCATCCTACAATGAGCAGTTCTTC. Translation: CASSFQGASYNEQFF.

V usage is TRBV11-2 and J usage is TRBJ1-4; no definite D call. The V and J ends lost 5 bases and 6 bases respectively, with 10 bases between them. This CDR3 spans 13 amino acids. CDR1 and CDR2 (germline): SGHAT, FQNNGV. CDR3 protein: CASSPPGDEKLFF. CDR3 coding DNA: TGTGCCAGCAGCCCACCCGGGGATGAAAAACTGTTTTTT.

This clone has at least ten counts. V and J are TRBV6-5 and TRBJ1-5; 7 bases match TRBD1. J was trimmed by 0 bases and V by 8 bases; bases with no gene match: 4. Germline lookup yields CDR1 MNHEY and CDR2 SVGAGI. This CDR3 has 14 amino acids. The CDR3 DNA follows: TGTGCCAGCTCGGGACAGAATAGCAATCAGCCCCAGCATTTT. As protein: CASSGQNSNQPQHF.

The chain links TRBV10-3 to TRBJ2-3; 8 bases are a match to TRBD1. The CDR3 is 13 amino acids. V was clipped by 11 bases and J by 0 bases; unmatched bases: 4. CDR1 is ENHRY, CDR2 SYGVKD, per germline. The CDR3 DNA is TGTGCCGCCCGGGACAGGAGCACAGATACGCAGTATTTT. Translating gives CAARDRSTDTQYF.

The genes are TRBV20-1 and TRBJ2-2, with D uncertain. Germline V CDR1 and CDR2: DFQATT, SNEGSKA (reference sequence). V lost 5 bases to trimming and J lost 9 bases, with 10 bases between them. The CDR3 consists of 11 residues. CDR3 nucleotide sequence: TGCAGTGCTCTAGGTGATCGGGAGCTGTTTTTT. Its translation is CSALGDRELFF.

The rearrangement uses TRBV19 and TRBJ1-1, with TRBD1 as a possible D gene (5 bases). The CDR3 has 14 amino acids. The germline V and J ends were trimmed by 3 bases and 5 bases, with 13 bases remaining between them. Germline lookup yields CDR1 LNHDA and CDR2 SQIVND (reference sequence). CDR3 DNA: TGTGCCAGTAGTATGCGGGGGGGAAGAACTGAAGCTTTCTTT. Amino acid sequence: CASSMRGGRTEAFF.

The chain couples TRBV4-2 to TRBJ2-3, with a tentative D call TRBD1 (6 bases). V lost 4 bases, J lost 4 bases, and 15 bases lay in between. Germline assignment: CDR1 LGHNA and CDR2 YNFKEQ. CDR3 length: 15 amino acids. Here the CDR3 reads CASSPGAGVADTQYF. CDR3 nucleotides: TGTGCCAGCAGCCCTGGGGCAGGGGTCGCAGATACGCAGTATTTT.